Each of the 25 T cell receptor beta chains below was sequenced from the same sample in a study of prognosis after radiotherapy for stage I lung cancer. Amplification of TCR beta CDR3 from genomic DNA used two-round multiplex PCR. The first round of PCR was done with primers that matched each TRBV and TRBJ gene. One entry per CDR3 protein results from TCRdb running MiXCR on the multiplex PCR reads. The repertoire holds 15,000 to 20,000 distinct CDR3 sequences, with approximately 50% as singletons. Sample: PBMCs, taken before or after stereotactic body radiation therapy (not recorded which). These receptors all stem from a donor over 45 with non-small cell lung cancer.

This clonotype came up many times. The gene calls are TRBV28 and TRBJ1-5, with 9 bases fitting TRBD1. This CDR3 contains 15 residues. V gave up 1 base and J gave up 6 bases; unmatched junction bases: 4. CDR1 MDHEN and CDR2 SYDVKM come from the germline V gene. The CDR3 nucleotides are TGTGCCAGCAGTTTATCCGGGACAGGGAGTCAGCCCCAGCATTTT. It translates to CASSLSGTGSQPQHF. The full variable domain, with the rest looked up from reference TRBV28 and TRBJ1-5, is DVKVTQSSRYLVKRTGEKVFLECVQDMDHENMFWYRQDPGLGLRLIYFSYDVKMKEKGDIPEGYSVSREKKERFSLILESASTNQTSMYLCASSLSGTGSQPQHFGDGTRLSIL.

This clonotype occurred many times. J is TRBJ2-1 and V is TRBV2; no firm D call. This CDR3 region has 11 residues. CDR1 and CDR2 (germline): SNHLY, FYNNEI. Trimming took 8 bases from V and 5 from J, leaving 7 bases between them. CDR3 region: CASGLNNEQFF. The CDR3 DNA reads as TGTGCCAGCGGTCTAAACAATGAGCAGTTCTTC.

Ten or more counts support this clonotype. The chain couples TRBV20-1 to TRBJ1-1; D may be TRBD1 (6 bases). CDR1 is DFQATT and CDR2 is SNEGSKA in the germline V gene (reference sequence). This CDR3 has 13 amino acids. V lost 4 bases, J lost 6 bases, and 15 bases lay in between. Here the CDR3 DNA reads TGCAGTGCTACAGACAGGACCAGGGCTGAAGCTTTCTTT. Translation: CSATDRTRAEAFF.

This clonotype was seen a handful of times. This sequence may be a read error, since a much larger clone differs from it by one base. This chain links TRBV9 with TRBJ1-3; TRBD1 might be the D (6 bases). Germline lookup yields CDR1 SGDLS and CDR2 YYNGEE. The length of the CDR3 is 16 residues. In DNA, the CDR3 is TGTGCCAGCAGCGTTTACTACAGGGCGGCTGGTAACACCATATATTTT. Its translation: CASSVYYRAAGNTIYF.

This clonotype was recorded at least ten times. This rearrangement joins TRBV27 to TRBJ2-1; TRBD2 matches at 9 bases. CDR3 length: 14 residues. Trimming took 5 bases from V and 6 from J; bases not matched to a gene: 5. CDR1 MNHEY and CDR2 SMNVEV come from the germline V gene (reference sequence). Here the CDR3 reads CASSPQLAGNEQFF. The CDR3 region has the DNA TGTGCCAGCAGTCCCCAACTAGCGGGCAATGAGCAGTTCTTC.

The chain uses TRBV11-1 and TRBJ2-7; 8 bases are shared with TRBD2. Germline V lookup: CDR1 SGHAT, CDR2 FQDESV (reference sequence). The CDR3 spans 17 residues. J gave up 2 bases and V 5 bases, and 14 bases lay outside the gene matches. Here the CDR3 DNA reads TGTGCCAGCAGCCAAAAGTCCGGGGGGGCGTCCGCCTACGAGCAGTACTTC. This translates into CASSQKSGGASAYEQYF.

This clonotype was found many times. This sequence joins TRBV7-9 and TRBJ1-2, with 8 bases fitting TRBD1. With 5 bases clipped from V and 5 bases from J, the junction kept 4 bases outside the gene matches. CDR1 is SEHNR and CDR2 is FQNEAQ in the germline V gene (reference sequence). The CDR3 runs 13 residues. CDR3 DNA sequence: TGTGCCAGCAGCCCCGGGACAGGTTATGGCTACACCTTC. Translation: CASSPGTGYGYTF.

The chain joins TRBV12-3 or TRBV12-4 to TRBJ2-5, with TRBD1 matching 10 bases. The CDR3 runs 20 residues. Trimming removed 7 bases from V and 4 bases from J; junction bases left unmatched: 24. CDR3 loop: CASIGIFVEYDRGRSETQYF. In DNA, the CDR3 is TGTGCCAGCATCGGGATATTCGTTGAATACGACAGGGGGCGTTCAGAGACCCAGTACTTC.

This clonotype has at least ten counts. The rearrangement joins TRBV7-2 to TRBJ2-7; D tentatively fits TRBD1 or TRBD2 (5 bases each). V lost 4 bases and J lost 2, with 15 bases in between. Germline-derived CDR1 and CDR2 are SGHTA and FQGNSA. The CDR3 consists of 15 residues. The DNA of the CDR3 is TGTGCCAGCAGCTGGGCCGGGACGGGTACCTACGAGCAGTACTTC. Translated: CASSWAGTGTYEQYF.

This clonotype is medium-sized (0.01 to 0.1%) by share. The chain has TRBV28 and TRBJ2-2; D is unresolved. This CDR3 has 12 amino acids. Trimming cost V 3 bases and J 6 bases, with 5 bases left between them. Germline CDR1 MDHEN, CDR2 SYDVKM. The CDR3 DNA sequence: TGTGCCAGCAGTTTGTTACCCGGGGAGCTGTTTTTT. As protein: CASSLLPGELFF.

Judged by abundance, this clonotype is medium-sized (0.01 to 0.1%). The rearrangement links TRBV6-5 to TRBJ1-6; tentative D call: TRBD1 (6 bases). The V gene's germline CDR1 is MNHEY and CDR2 SVGAGI. This CDR3 is built from 15 residues. The V end lost 2 bases, the J end lost 8 bases, and 13 bases lay between the germline ends. The CDR3 loop reads CASSYRGVGDSPLHF. For the CDR3, the DNA is TGTGCCAGCAGTTACAGGGGGGTCGGGGATTCACCCCTCCACTTT.

The rearrangement links TRBV11-2 to TRBJ1-2; D gene ambiguous. Trimming stripped 5 bases from V and 8 bases from J, with 21 bases between. This CDR3 comprises 15 residues. Germline-derived CDR1 and CDR2 are SGHAT and FQNNGV. The CDR3 loop reads CASSGTTDGLTGYTF. Here the CDR3 DNA reads TGTGCCAGCAGCGGCACCACAGACGGACTCACGGGCTACACCTTC.

This clonotype has a count of ten or more. The chain joins TRBV19 to TRBJ2-7; 13 positions agree with TRBD2. The CDR3 sequence is 20 residues long. Germline values: CDR1 LNHDA, CDR2 SQIVND (reference sequence). Germline trimming cut 6 bases from V and 6 bases from J; bases unmatched to any gene: 23. This CDR3 is CASSKSRDSRLAGGLGEQYF. CDR3 coding DNA: TGTGCCAGTAGCAAAAGCCGGGACAGCAGACTAGCGGGAGGCCTTGGCGAGCAGTACTTC.

Turning to this clonotype: A read error may explain this, as a much larger clone is one base away. This is likely a read error, given that the CDR3 carries no conserved phenylalanine or tryptophan at its end. V gene TRBV19 combines with J gene TRBJ2-5; 11 bases are a match to TRBD2. CDR3 length equals 16 residues. Germline CDR1 is LNHDA and CDR2 is SQIVND (reference sequence). Trimming cost V 5 bases and J 4 bases; bases outside gene matches: 9. The CDR3 here is CASSGVLAGVGETQYL. The CDR3 DNA reads as TGTGCCAGTAGTGGGGTACTAGCGGGAGTAGGAGAGACCCAGTACCTC.

This clonotype was seen at least ten times. The genes are TRBV5-1 and TRBJ1-5; 8 bases are a match to TRBD1. This CDR3 is 15 amino acids long. The V and J ends lost 4 bases and 0 bases, in that order; junction bases with no gene match: 3. Per germline, CDR1 SGHRS and CDR2 YFSETQ. For the CDR3, the DNA is TGCGCCAGCAGCCCGACAGGGGATAGCAATCAGCCCCAGCATTTT. Translated, it gives CASSPTGDSNQPQHF.

The sample holds many counts of this clonotype. The chain couples TRBV6-1 to TRBJ2-7; 15 bases are a match to TRBD2. After removal of 7 bases from V and 4 bases from J, the junction contained 8 bases not matched to a gene. The CDR3 runs to 16 residues. The germline CDR1 and CDR2 sequences are MNHNS and SASEGT. CDR3 sequence (DNA): TGTGCCAGCAAATTAACCGGGACTAGCGGGAGGTACGAGCAGTACTTC. Protein: CASKLTGTSGRYEQYF.

There are many counts of this clonotype. The V and J genes are TRBV2 and TRBJ2-3, with D possibly TRBD2 on 5 matching bases. Trimming took 4 bases from V and 0 from J, leaving 8 bases between them. Germline V gives CDR1 SNHLY, CDR2 FYNNEI. The CDR3 totals 14 residues. The CDR3 loop is CASSVRRSTDTQYF. CDR3 coding DNA: TGTGCCAGCAGTGTTAGGAGGAGCACAGATACGCAGTATTTT.

The V and J genes are TRBV27 and TRBJ1-2; TRBD1 aligns across 11 bases. Per the germline V gene, CDR1 is MNHEY and CDR2 is SMNVEV (reference sequence). Losses at the gene ends were 3 bases for V and 4 bases for J; bases not matched to a gene: 4. The CDR3 consists of 15 residues. In nucleotides, the CDR3 is TGTGCCAGCAGTTTCGCAGGGACAGGGGGCTATGGCTACACCTTC. Translation gives CASSFAGTGGYGYTF.

Relative to its sample, this clonotype is medium-sized. This chain uses TRBV6-1 with TRBJ1-2; 9 bases map to TRBD1. With 6 bases clipped from V and 7 bases from J, the junction kept 9 bases outside the gene matches. The V gene's germline CDR1 is MNHNS and CDR2 SASEGT. This CDR3 is built from 14 residues. CDR3 sequence reads: CASREQGARSGYTF. CDR3 in DNA: TGTGCCAGCAGAGAACAGGGGGCCAGGAGTGGCTACACCTTC.

Within the sample, this clonotype is medium-sized. This sequence joins TRBV19 and TRBJ1-2; 12 bases are shared with TRBD1. CDR3 length equals 14 residues. V shed 4 bases, J shed 7 bases, and the junction held 4 bases outside the gene matches. CDR1 and CDR2 (germline): LNHDA, SQIVND (reference sequence). Written as DNA, the CDR3 is TGTGCCAGTAGTACCGGGACAGGGGGCGCTGGCTACACCTTC. Protein product: CASSTGTGGAGYTF.

The chain combines TRBV2 with TRBJ1-5; weak D call: TRBD1 (5 bases). This CDR3 has 14 residues. Deletions cut 1 base from V and 7 bases from J, with 11 bases between. The V gene's germline CDR1 is SNHLY and CDR2 FYNNEI. CDR3 coding DNA: TGTGCCAGCAGTGAAGAAGGGGTTGGGCAGCCCCAGCATTTT. Its protein is CASSEEGVGQPQHF.

The sample holds many counts of this clonotype. This chain connects TRBV6-1 to TRBJ2-6; TRBD1 might be the D (6 bases). Per the germline V gene, CDR1 is MNHNS and CDR2 is SASEGT. V was clipped by 6 bases and J by 0 bases, with 15 bases between them. CDR3 length equals 17 residues. The CDR3 loop reads CASRGGQRSSGANVLTF. CDR3 bases: TGTGCCAGCAGGGGTGGACAGCGTAGCTCTGGGGCCAACGTCCTGACTTTC.

This clonotype was observed many times. The rearrangement links TRBV9 to TRBJ2-2; D might be TRBD2 (6 bases). CDR1 is SGDLS, CDR2 YYNGEE, per germline. Trimming left V 0 bases short and J 2 bases short, with 11 bases between. This CDR3 is built from 16 residues. This CDR3 is CASSVAGTPNTGELFF. As DNA, the CDR3 is TGTGCCAGCAGCGTAGCCGGGACTCCTAACACCGGGGAGCTGTTTTTT.

At least ten counts were recorded for this clonotype. The V call is TRBV5-1, the J call TRBJ2-4, with a weak D call TRBD2 (5 bases). Germline V gives CDR1 SGHRS, CDR2 YFSETQ. The V end was cut by 1 base, the J end by 3 bases, with 11 bases between. The CDR3 has 15 residues. The CDR3 loop is CASSLRDGDKNIQYF. CDR3 nucleotides: TGCGCCAGCAGCTTGCGGGATGGGGACAAAAACATTCAGTACTTC.

On this clonotype: A far bigger clonotype differs at one base, so this is likely a read error. V gene TRBV6-1 combines with J gene TRBJ2-5, with 8 positions matching TRBD2. The J call is in doubt because the DNA end fits TRBJ2-7 better. CDR3 size: 17 residues. Germline values: CDR1 MNHNS, CDR2 SASEGT. Written as DNA, the CDR3 is TGTGCCAGCAGTACGTCTATCGGGAGGGCCGCTGGGTACGAGCAGTACTTC. Translation gives CASSTSIGRAAGYEQYF.